Only one count was recorded for the clone carrying this T cell receptor (beta chain). What it binds is not known. CDR1 SGHKS and CDR2 YYEKEE come from the germline V gene (reference sequence). This CDR3 spans 17 amino acids. V gave up 5 bases and J gave up 1 base; unmatched junction bases: 5. The entry originates in a study of regulatory dendritic cells for organ transplantation. Study results and caveats: Memory CD8+ T cells were the most oligoclonal; naive cells were highly diverse. Memory CD8+ clonal expansion seemed more limited with regulatory than mature dendritic cells. The most alloreactive TCR clonotypes were found in resting memory CD8+ cells. Considerable individual heterogeneity was seen in alloreactive memory CD8+ T cells.

Sorted subsets were CFSE-labeled and cultured four to five days with allogeneic dendritic cells. Repertoires were generated with immunoSEQ multiplex PCR, while TCRdb's copy carries only in-frame clones and drops some. The repertoire includes some 7,800 clones, approximately 67% of them detected once, and about 3.7% sits in the top ten. The V call is TRBV5-5, the J call TRBJ2-3; TRBD2 matches at 15 bases. Specimen: memory CD4+ T cells from blood cultured with dendritic cells. Documented subset: CD45RO+ memory T cells. The sequence derives from a human donor in good health. The CDR3, as DNA: TGTGCCAGCAGTCTGGGACTAGCGGGGGGACGCACAGATACGCAGTATTTT. Its protein product is CASSLGLAGGRTDTQYF. The variable domain in full, with the rest retrieved from reference TRBV5-5 and TRBJ2-3, is DAGVTQSPTHLIKTRGQQVTLRCSPISGHKSVSWYQQVLGQGPQFIFQYYEKEERGRGNFPDRFSARQFPNYSSELNVNALLLGDSALYLCASSLGLAGGRTDTQYFGPGTRLTVL.